Below are 21 T cell receptor beta chains sequenced from a single sample in a study of OX40 agonist ivuxolimab in advanced cancers. The library was obtained by the immunoSEQ multiplex PCR assay. TCRdb took this table from immuneACCESS and kept in-frame rearrangements with V and J called. Such tables lack part of the clones; where checked against another copy, unresolved V genes explain under half of the gap, and the rest is unexplained. The sample table holds some 72,000 clones, of which around 93% were seen once. The leading ten clones occupy 0.5% to 0.55% of the sample. Here the sequenced sample was CD4+ or CD8+ T cells sorted from blood, taken in a trial of the OX40 agonist ivuxolimab. These receptors all stem from an adult with an advanced solid tumor such as melanoma, head and neck, liver or kidney cancer.

The rearrangement joins TRBV28 to TRBJ1-5, with D possibly being TRBD1 (5 bases). The germline V gene encodes CDR1 MDHEN and CDR2 SYDVKM. V shed 1 base and J shed 4 bases, with 14 bases lying between them. The CDR3 consists of 16 residues. DNA of the CDR3: TGTGCCAGCAGTTTATCCCTCCCGGGGCAAAATCAGCCCCAGCATTTT. This translates into CASSLSLPGQNQPQHF.

The chain joins TRBV30 to TRBJ1-2; perhaps TRBD1 as D (6 bases). Germline CDR1 and CDR2: GTSNPN and SVGIG (reference sequence). The ends were cut back, 0 bases at V and 1 base at J, with 9 bases in the middle. The CDR3 contains 14 residues. CDR3 sequence: CAWSVTGYNYGYTF. The DNA for the CDR3 is TGTGCCTGGAGTGTGACAGGATATAACTATGGCTACACCTTC.

V usage is TRBV9 and J usage is TRBJ2-5; 8 bases align to TRBD1. The V and J ends lost 3 bases and 2 bases, in that order; junction bases with no gene match: 6. This CDR3 region has 15 residues. Germline lookup yields CDR1 SGDLS and CDR2 YYNGEE. CDR3 sequence: CASSAPTGGQETQYF. Here the CDR3 DNA reads TGTGCCAGCAGCGCCCCCACAGGGGGGCAAGAGACCCAGTACTTC.

The chain uses TRBV27 and TRBJ2-3, with a tentative D call TRBD1 (5 bases). Germline V gene lookup returns CDR1 MNHEY and CDR2 SMNVEV (reference sequence). V lost 6 bases to trimming and J lost 4 bases, with 14 bases between them. The CDR3 sequence is 14 residues long. This CDR3 reads CASRKGARADTQYF. The CDR3 DNA is TGTGCCAGCAGGAAAGGGGCCAGGGCAGATACGCAGTATTTT.

V is TRBV19 and J is TRBJ1-4; 8 bases fit TRBD1. V shed 4 bases and J 5 bases; nucleotides not matched to a gene: 3. CDR3 length: 14 amino acids. Looked up from germline, CDR1 is LNHDA and CDR2 is SQIVND (reference sequence). The CDR3 loop is CASSRTGLNEKLFF. CDR3 coding DNA: TGTGCCAGTAGTAGGACAGGGCTAAATGAAAAACTGTTTTTT.

The J gene is TRBJ2-5, the V gene TRBV5-4; TRBD1 aligns across 8 bases. Germline V gene lookup returns CDR1 SGHNT and CDR2 YYREEE (reference sequence). V gave up 5 bases and J gave up 4 bases; unmatched junction bases: 7. The CDR3 is 14 residues long. CDR3: CASSRSGGVETQYF. CDR3 DNA: TGTGCCAGCAGTCGATCAGGGGGCGTAGAGACCCAGTACTTC.

The rearrangement uses TRBV11-2 and TRBJ1-6; D gene uncertain. The CDR3 spans 16 residues. The ends were cut back, 5 bases at V and 5 bases at J, with 16 bases in the middle. Germline V lookup: CDR1 SGHAT, CDR2 FQNNGV. The CDR3 spells CASSLLLEGNNSPLHF. CDR3 sequence (DNA): TGTGCCAGCAGCCTGCTACTGGAGGGAAATAATTCACCCCTCCACTTT.

The chain recombines TRBV10-2 with TRBJ2-3; the D gene could be TRBD1 or TRBD2 (5 bases each). This CDR3 spans 15 amino acids. CDR1 is WSHSY and CDR2 is SAAADI in the germline V gene. V lost 0 bases to trimming and J lost 6 bases, with 13 bases between them. CDR3 in DNA: TGCGCCAGCAGTGAGTCGTCTTGGGACCGGGATACGCAGTATTTT. Residues: CASSESSWDRDTQYF.

The chain has TRBV7-9 and TRBJ2-1; 8 bases match TRBD2. This CDR3 comprises 14 residues. J gave up 7 bases and V 3 bases, and 5 bases lay outside the gene matches. Germline V lookup: CDR1 SEHNR, CDR2 FQNEAQ (reference sequence). For the CDR3, the DNA is TGTGCCAGCAGCTTTAAGCGGGAGACAAATGAGCAGTTCTTC. Protein sequence: CASSFKRETNEQFF.

The chain joins TRBV5-4 to TRBJ2-7; D possibly uses TRBD1 or TRBD2 (6 bases each). V was pared by 0 bases and J by 1 base, with 17 bases between. CDR1 is SGHNT, CDR2 YYREEE, per germline (reference sequence). The CDR3 runs 17 residues. The CDR3 bases are TGTGCCAGCAGCTTGGGGGGGGCCGGACCCCTATCCTACGAGCAGTACTTC. This codes for CASSLGGAGPLSYEQYF.

This chain joins TRBV11-3 and TRBJ2-1; a weak D match, TRBD2 (5 bases). The CDR3 extends over 13 amino acids. V was shortened by 5 bases and J by 10 bases, with 15 bases between the two germline ends. CDR1 SGHNT and CDR2 YENEEA come from the germline V gene. CDR3 DNA sequence: TGTGCCAGCAGCCGCCCTAGCTCAGGCGAGCAGTTCTTC. This encodes CASSRPSSGEQFF.

A word on this clone: The junction differs from germline at one of its ends, possibly a read error. The genes are TRBV7-7 and TRBJ2-1; 8 bases map to TRBD2. CDR3 size: 13 residues. The germline V gene has CDR1 SSHAT and CDR2 FNYEAQ (reference sequence). CDR3 nucleotides: TGTGCTAGCAGCGTTAGTAGCGGGACAGAGCAGTTCTTC. Translating it yields CASSVSSGTEQFF.

The J gene is TRBJ1-1, the V gene TRBV29-1, with D unclear. V lost 3 bases to trimming and J lost 1 base, with 9 bases between them. The CDR3 is 13 amino acids. Germline V lookup: CDR1 SQVTM, CDR2 ANQGSEA. CDR3 amino acids: CSVEVVRNTEAFF. Written as DNA, the CDR3 is TGCAGCGTTGAGGTGGTGAGGAACACTGAAGCTTTCTTT.

The V gene is TRBV4-2, the J gene TRBJ1-5; a weak D match, TRBD1 (5 bases). Germline CDR1 LGHNA, CDR2 YNFKEQ. The CDR3 runs to 19 residues. Between the trimmed V and J ends, which lost 5 bases and 0 bases, there was a span of 23 bases. The CDR3 bases are TGTGCCAGCAGCTGTAAGGGACGGTCCATTCCTTATAGCAATCAGCCCCAGCATTTT. It encodes CASSCKGRSIPYSNQPQHF.

This chain links TRBV19 with TRBJ2-3; maybe TRBD1 (6 bases). Between the trimmed V and J ends, which lost 8 bases and 0 bases, there was a span of 12 bases. Looked up from germline, CDR1 is LNHDA and CDR2 is SQIVND (reference sequence). The length of the CDR3 is 14 residues. The CDR3 is CASRPQGSTDTQYF. The CDR3 DNA is TGTGCCAGTCGTCCGCAGGGGAGCACAGATACGCAGTATTTT.

This chain joins TRBV5-1 and TRBJ2-4; 9 bases align to TRBD1. With 5 bases clipped from V and 8 bases from J, the junction kept 11 bases outside the gene matches. Germline loops: CDR1 SGHRS, CDR2 YFSETQ. The CDR3 totals 15 residues. DNA for the CDR3: TGCGCCAGCAGTCCCGGGACAGGGAAGGGGCACATTCAGTACTTC. It encodes CASSPGTGKGHIQYF.

The CDR3 DNA sequence: TGCGCCAGCAGTTACCGAATGGGTGGCACTGAAGCTTTCTTT. It encodes CASSYRMGGTEAFF. This chain joins TRBV5-1 and TRBJ1-1; D uncertain. Germline loops: CDR1 SGHRS, CDR2 YFSETQ. The CDR3 covers 14 residues. V lost 5 bases and J 4 bases, leaving 15 bases between the germline ends.

The chain recombines TRBV28 with TRBJ2-7; D is possibly TRBD2 (6 bases). V gave up 2 bases and J gave up 3 bases, with 11 bases separating them. Germline V CDR1 and CDR2: MDHEN, SYDVKM. This CDR3 comprises 14 residues. The CDR3 sequence: CASSLDPSVYEQYF. CDR3 in DNA: TGTGCCAGCAGTTTAGATCCTAGCGTCTACGAGCAGTACTTC.

In DNA, the CDR3 is TGTGCCAGCAGCCTGGGACAGGGCGGTGAGACCCAGTACTTC. This encodes CASSLGQGGETQYF. V usage is TRBV13 and J usage is TRBJ2-5; TRBD1 aligns across 9 bases. Germline CDR1 reads PRHDT; CDR2 reads FYEKMQ (reference sequence). This CDR3 has 14 amino acids. V shed 5 bases and J 5 bases; nucleotides not matched to a gene: 6.

J is TRBJ2-2 and V is TRBV4-2; D remains unclear. V was trimmed by 1 base and J by 8 bases, leaving 5 bases between them. Germline CDR1 reads LGHNA; CDR2 reads YNFKEQ. The CDR3 spans 12 residues. The CDR3 reads CASSQVRGELFF. The CDR3 nucleotides read TGTGCCAGCAGCCAAGTTAGGGGGGAGCTGTTTTTT.

This chain joins TRBV5-1 and TRBJ2-2, with 7 bases fitting TRBD2. Looked up from germline, CDR1 is SGHRS and CDR2 is YFSETQ. V dropped 0 bases and J dropped 2; count of bases not matched to a gene: 4. The CDR3 spans 16 residues. In DNA form, the CDR3 reads TGCGCCAGCAGCTTGGCCCCGGGAGGAAACACCGGGGAGCTGTTTTTT. Protein: CASSLAPGGNTGELFF.